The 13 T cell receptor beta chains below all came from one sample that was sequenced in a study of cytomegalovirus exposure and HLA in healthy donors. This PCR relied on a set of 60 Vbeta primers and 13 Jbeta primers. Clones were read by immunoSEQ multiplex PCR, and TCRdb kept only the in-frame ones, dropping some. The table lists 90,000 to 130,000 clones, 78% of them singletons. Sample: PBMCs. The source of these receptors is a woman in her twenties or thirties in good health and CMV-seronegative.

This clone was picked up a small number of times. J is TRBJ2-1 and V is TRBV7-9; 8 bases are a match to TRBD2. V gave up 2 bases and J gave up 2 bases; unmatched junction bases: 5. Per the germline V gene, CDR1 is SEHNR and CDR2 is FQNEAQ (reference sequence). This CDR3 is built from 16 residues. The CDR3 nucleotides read TGTGCCAGCAGCTTATCTTCGGGACTAGCCTACAATGAGCAGTTCTTC. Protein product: CASSLSSGLAYNEQFF.

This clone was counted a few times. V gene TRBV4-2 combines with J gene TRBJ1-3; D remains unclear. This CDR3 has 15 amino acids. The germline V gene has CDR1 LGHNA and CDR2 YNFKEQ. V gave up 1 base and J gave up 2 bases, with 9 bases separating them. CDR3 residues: CASSQVTQPGNTIYF. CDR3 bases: TGTGCCAGCAGCCAAGTAACACAACCTGGAAACACCATATATTTT.

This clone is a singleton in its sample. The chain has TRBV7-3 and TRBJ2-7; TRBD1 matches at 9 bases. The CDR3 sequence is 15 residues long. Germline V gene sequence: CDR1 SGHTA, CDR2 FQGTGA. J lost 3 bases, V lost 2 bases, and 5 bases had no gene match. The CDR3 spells CASSLVGQGFYEQYF. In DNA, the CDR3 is TGTGCCAGCAGCTTAGTGGGACAGGGTTTCTACGAGCAGTACTTC.

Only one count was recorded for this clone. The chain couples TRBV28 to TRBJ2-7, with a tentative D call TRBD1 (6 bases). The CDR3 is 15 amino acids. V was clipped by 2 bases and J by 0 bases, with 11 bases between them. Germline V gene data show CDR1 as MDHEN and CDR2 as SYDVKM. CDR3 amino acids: CASSLNRANSYEQYF. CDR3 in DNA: TGTGCCAGCAGTTTAAACAGGGCGAACTCCTACGAGCAGTACTTC.

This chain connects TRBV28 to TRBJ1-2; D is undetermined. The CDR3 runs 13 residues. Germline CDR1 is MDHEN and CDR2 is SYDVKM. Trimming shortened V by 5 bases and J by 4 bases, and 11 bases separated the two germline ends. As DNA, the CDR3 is TGTGCCAGCAGTACGACTAATTTCTATGGCTACACCTTC. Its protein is CASSTTNFYGYTF.

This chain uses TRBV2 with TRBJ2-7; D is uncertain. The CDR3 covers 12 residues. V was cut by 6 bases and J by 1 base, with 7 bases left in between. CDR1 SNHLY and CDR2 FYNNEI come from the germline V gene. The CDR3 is CASRYRSYEQYF. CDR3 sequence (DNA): TGTGCCAGCAGATACAGATCCTACGAGCAGTACTTC.

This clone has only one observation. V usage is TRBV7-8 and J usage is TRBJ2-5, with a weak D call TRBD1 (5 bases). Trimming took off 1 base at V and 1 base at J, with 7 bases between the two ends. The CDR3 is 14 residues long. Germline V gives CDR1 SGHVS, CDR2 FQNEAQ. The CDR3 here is CASSLGQTQETQYF. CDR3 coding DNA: TGTGCCAGCAGCTTAGGACAGACCCAAGAGACCCAGTACTTC.

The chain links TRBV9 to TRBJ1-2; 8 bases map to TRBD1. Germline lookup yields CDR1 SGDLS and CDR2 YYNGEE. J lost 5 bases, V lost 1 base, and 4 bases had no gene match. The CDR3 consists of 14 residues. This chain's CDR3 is CASSVQQGGYGYTF. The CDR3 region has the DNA TGTGCCAGCAGCGTACAACAGGGGGGATATGGCTACACCTTC.

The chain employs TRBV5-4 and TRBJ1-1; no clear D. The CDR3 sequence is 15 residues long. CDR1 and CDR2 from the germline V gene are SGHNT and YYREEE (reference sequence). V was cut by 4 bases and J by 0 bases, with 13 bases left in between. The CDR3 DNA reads TGTGCCAGCAGCCACGACTCCAACCTGAACACTGAAGCTTTCTTT. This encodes CASSHDSNLNTEAFF.

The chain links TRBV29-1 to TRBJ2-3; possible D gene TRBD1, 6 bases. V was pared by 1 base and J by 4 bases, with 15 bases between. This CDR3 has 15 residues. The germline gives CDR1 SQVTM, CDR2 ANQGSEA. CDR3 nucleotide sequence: TGCAGCGTTGAAGTGGGCAGGGGAAGGGCAGATACGCAGTATTTT. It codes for CSVEVGRGRADTQYF.

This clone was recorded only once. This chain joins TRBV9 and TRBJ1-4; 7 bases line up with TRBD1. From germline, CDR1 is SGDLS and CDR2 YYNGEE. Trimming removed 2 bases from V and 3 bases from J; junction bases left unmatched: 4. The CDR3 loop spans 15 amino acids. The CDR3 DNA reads TGTGCCAGCAGCGTTTTGACAGGGCCTAATGAAAAACTGTTTTTT. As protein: CASSVLTGPNEKLFF.

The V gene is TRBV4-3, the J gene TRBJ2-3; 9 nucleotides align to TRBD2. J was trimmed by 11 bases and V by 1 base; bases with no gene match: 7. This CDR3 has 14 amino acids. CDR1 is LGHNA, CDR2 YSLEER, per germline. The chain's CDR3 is CASSQVTSGSRQYF. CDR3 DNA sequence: TGCGCCAGCAGCCAAGTCACTAGCGGGTCACGGCAGTATTTT.

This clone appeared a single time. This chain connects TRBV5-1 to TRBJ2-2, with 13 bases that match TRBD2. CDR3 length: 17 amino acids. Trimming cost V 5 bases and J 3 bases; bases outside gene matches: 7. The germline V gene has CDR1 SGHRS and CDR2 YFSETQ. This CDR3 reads CASRHGTSGIYTGELFF. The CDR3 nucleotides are TGCGCCAGCAGGCACGGGACTAGCGGGATCTACACCGGGGAGCTGTTTTTT. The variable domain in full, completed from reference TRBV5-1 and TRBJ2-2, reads KAGVTQTPRYLIKTRGQQVTLSCSPISGHRSVSWYQQTPGQGLQFLFEYFSETQRNKGNFPGRFSGRQFSNSRSEMNVSTLELGDSALYLCASRHGTSGIYTGELFFGEGSRLTVL.